This TCR beta chain was captured in a study of PD-1 blockade in classical Hodgkin lymphoma. Trimming stripped 2 bases from V and 8 bases from J, with 6 bases between. The CDR3 sequence is 11 residues long. CDR1 is MNHNY and CDR2 is SVGAGI in the germline V gene (reference sequence). Study-wide results and limits: What caused the repertoire differences, perhaps disease activity or prior therapy, remains undefined.

In the case of this clone: Its antigen remains unidentified.

Measured with immunoSEQ multiplex PCR; TCRdb has only the in-frame clones, and not every one. Of approximately 98,000 clones listed, approximately 90% are singletons. Every patient relapsed after autologous stem cell transplantation, and brentuximab vedotin exposure varied. The sequences come from peripheral blood mononuclear cells (PBMCs), collected before the second cycle of nivolumab. The chain employs TRBV6-6 and TRBJ1-1; D might be TRBD1 (6 bases). The clonotype was recovered from a human donor with classical Hodgkin lymphoma. CDR3 residues: CASSYGQEAFF. The CDR3 DNA reads as TGTGCCAGCAGTTACGGACAGGAAGCTTTCTTT.